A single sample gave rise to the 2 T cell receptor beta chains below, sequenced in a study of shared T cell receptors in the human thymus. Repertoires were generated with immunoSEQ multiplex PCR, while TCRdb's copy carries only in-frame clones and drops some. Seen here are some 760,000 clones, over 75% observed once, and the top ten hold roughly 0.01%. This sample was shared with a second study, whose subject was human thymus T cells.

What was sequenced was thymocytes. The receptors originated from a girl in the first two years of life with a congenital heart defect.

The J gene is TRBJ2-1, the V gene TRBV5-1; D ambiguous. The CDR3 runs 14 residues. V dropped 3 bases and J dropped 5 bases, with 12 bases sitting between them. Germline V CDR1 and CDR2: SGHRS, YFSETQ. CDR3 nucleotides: TGCGCCAGCAGCTACCTAGTCCCTGACAATGAGCAGTTCTTC. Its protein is CASSYLVPDNEQFF.

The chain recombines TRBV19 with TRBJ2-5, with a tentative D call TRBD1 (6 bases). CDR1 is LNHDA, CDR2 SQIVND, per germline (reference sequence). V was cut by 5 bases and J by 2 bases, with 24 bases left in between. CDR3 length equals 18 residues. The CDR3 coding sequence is TGTGCCAGTAGTTACGACGACACCCAGGGGACGAGACAAGAGACCCAGTACTTC. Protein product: CASSYDDTQGTRQETQYF.